The clone carrying this T cell receptor (beta chain) was seen more than once but under ten times. Researchers prepared the TCRbeta library using unique molecular identifiers, the study reports. TCRdb fed the PCR reads into MiXCR, producing one record per CDR3 protein. The repertoire holds around 400,000 distinct CDR3 sequences, with roughly a tenth as singletons. This specimen comes from a study of T-cell reconstitution after alpha-beta-depleted transplantation in children. Trimming took 2 bases from V and 0 from J; bases not matched to a gene: 4. CDR3 size: 14 residues. Germline V gene data show CDR1 as SQVTM and CDR2 as ANQGSEA.

Sequenced material: PBMCs from the stem cell graft donor, taken from the stem cell graft. This TCR came from a human donor who donated a stem cell graft to a child with acute myeloid leukemia. This chain joins TRBV29-1 and TRBJ2-7; 7 positions match TRBD1. The CDR3 DNA sequence: TGCAGCGTTGAATTACAGGGGAGCTCCTACGAGCAGTACTTC. Translated, it gives CSVELQGSSYEQYF.